Following are 6 T cell receptor beta chains from one sample sequenced in a study of blood T cells in healthy people across ages. Sample-barcoded 5' priming and a J-beta primer mix drove a second PCR of about 6 to 11 cycles. TCRdb analysed the 5' RACE reads with MiXCR anew, one entry per CDR3 protein. This table holds 780,000 or so distinct CDR3 sequences, roughly 56% found once. Sequences were obtained from blood. These TCRs come from a man aged 35 to 55 in good health.

The chain couples TRBV24-1 to TRBJ1-2, with D maybe TRBD1 (6 bases). This CDR3 spans 13 amino acids. Germline V gene sequence: CDR1 KGHDR, CDR2 SFDVKD. With 3 bases removed from V and 7 bases from J, the gap between germline ends came to 11 bases. The CDR3 is CATSDSTGTGYTF. The CDR3 nucleotides read TGTGCCACCAGTGATAGTACAGGGACTGGCTACACCTTC.

This clonotype was seen a single time. This chain uses TRBV7-6 with TRBJ2-3, with 10 bases fitting TRBD2. CDR3 length equals 17 residues. Germline CDR1 is SGHVS and CDR2 is FNYEAQ. V shed 5 bases, J shed 0 bases, and the junction held 8 bases outside the gene matches. CDR3 in amino acids: CASSRGLAEISTDTQYF. The DNA of the CDR3 is TGTGCCAGCAGCCGCGGACTAGCGGAAATTAGCACAGATACGCAGTATTTT.

CDR3 in amino acids: CASSQEPMSEREGRDEQFF. CDR3 DNA: TGCGCCAGCAGCCAAGAGCCGATGTCAGAGCGGGAGGGTCGGGATGAGCAGTTCTTC. The chain employs TRBV4-1 and TRBJ2-1; 10 bases line up with TRBD2. Germline CDR1 and CDR2: MGHRA and YSYEKL. This CDR3 spans 19 amino acids. Trimming took 0 bases from V and 8 from J; bases not matched to a gene: 16.

The chain is built from TRBV2 and TRBJ2-5; D unresolved. The germline V gene encodes CDR1 SNHLY and CDR2 FYNNEI. V lost 4 bases to trimming and J lost 2 bases, with 8 bases between them. The CDR3 consists of 13 residues. CDR3 nucleotide sequence: TGTGCCAGCAGTGGGTCCAGACAAGAGACCCAGTACTTC. This translates into CASSGSRQETQYF.

This clonotype has only a few counts. The gene calls are TRBV24-1 and TRBJ2-5; tentative D call: TRBD2 (7 bases). Germline V gene data show CDR1 as KGHDR and CDR2 as SFDVKD. The V end lost 9 bases, the J end lost 2 bases, and 18 bases lay between the germline ends. This CDR3 has 15 residues. CDR3 region: CATGDRRGAQETQYF. In DNA, the CDR3 is TGTGCCACCGGAGACAGACGGGGGGCACAAGAGACCCAGTACTTC.

V gene TRBV19 combines with J gene TRBJ2-4; the D is unclear. The J call is uncertain, as TRBJ2-7 better fits the DNA end. Per germline, CDR1 LNHDA and CDR2 SQIVND (reference sequence). CDR3 length: 14 residues. CDR3 nucleotides: TGTGCCAGTAGTATGGCCGAGGTGTCTTACGAGCAGTACTTC. Translating it yields CASSMAEVSYEQYF.